This TCR beta chain came from a study of T cell repertoires in cytomegalovirus infection. Study details: An indication of both CMV infection and matching HLA type came from public TCR beta signatures.

Study-level results: Accumulated public TCR beta family frequency recognized individuals carrying CMV together with the relevant HLA. The ex vivo response showed dominance by HLA-C-restricted CMV-specific TCR beta clonotypes.

This clonotype has more than one count but fewer than ten. The antigen remains unidentified. Via MiXCR, TCRdb re-called the reads, giving one row per CDR3 protein. The sample includes about 130,000 distinct CDR3 sequences, 20% to 30% of them seen just once. The sequenced sample consisted of PBMCs, sequenced either directly or after in vitro stimulation (not recorded which). The receptor was derived from a human donor in good health (CMV status not recorded). Some clones in this sample may be carry-over from other donors' samples.

CDR3 region: CSVEDRVDSGANVLTF. In DNA form, the CDR3 reads TGCAGCGTTGAAGATCGGGTCGACTCTGGGGCCAACGTCCTGACTTTC. The gene calls are TRBV29-1 and TRBJ2-6; D is ambiguous. This CDR3 region has 16 residues. Germline CDR1 reads SQVTM; CDR2 reads ANQGSEA. Trimming left V 0 bases short and J 0 bases short, with 9 bases between.